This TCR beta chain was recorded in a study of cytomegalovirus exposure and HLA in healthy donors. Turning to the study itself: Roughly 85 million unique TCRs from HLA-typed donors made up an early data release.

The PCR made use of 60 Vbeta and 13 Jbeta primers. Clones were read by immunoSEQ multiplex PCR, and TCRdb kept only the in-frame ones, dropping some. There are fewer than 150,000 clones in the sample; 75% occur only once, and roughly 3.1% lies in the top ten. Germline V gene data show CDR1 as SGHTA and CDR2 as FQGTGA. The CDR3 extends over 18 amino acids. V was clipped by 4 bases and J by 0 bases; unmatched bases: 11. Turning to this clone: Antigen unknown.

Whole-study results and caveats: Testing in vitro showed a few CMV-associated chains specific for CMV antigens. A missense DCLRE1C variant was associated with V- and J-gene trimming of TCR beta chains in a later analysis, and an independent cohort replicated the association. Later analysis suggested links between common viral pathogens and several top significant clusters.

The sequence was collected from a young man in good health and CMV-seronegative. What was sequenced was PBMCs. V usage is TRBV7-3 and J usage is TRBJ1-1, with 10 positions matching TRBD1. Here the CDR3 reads CASSSAPGTGVLNTEAFF. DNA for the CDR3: TGTGCCAGCAGCTCCGCCCCCGGGACAGGGGTATTGAACACTGAAGCTTTCTTT. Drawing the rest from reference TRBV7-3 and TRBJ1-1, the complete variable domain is GAGVSQTPSNKVTEKGKYVELRCDPISGHTALYWYRQSLGQGPEFLIYFQGTGAADDSGLPNDRFFAVRPEGSVSTLKIQRTERGDSAVYLCASSSAPGTGVLNTEAFFGQGTRLTVV.